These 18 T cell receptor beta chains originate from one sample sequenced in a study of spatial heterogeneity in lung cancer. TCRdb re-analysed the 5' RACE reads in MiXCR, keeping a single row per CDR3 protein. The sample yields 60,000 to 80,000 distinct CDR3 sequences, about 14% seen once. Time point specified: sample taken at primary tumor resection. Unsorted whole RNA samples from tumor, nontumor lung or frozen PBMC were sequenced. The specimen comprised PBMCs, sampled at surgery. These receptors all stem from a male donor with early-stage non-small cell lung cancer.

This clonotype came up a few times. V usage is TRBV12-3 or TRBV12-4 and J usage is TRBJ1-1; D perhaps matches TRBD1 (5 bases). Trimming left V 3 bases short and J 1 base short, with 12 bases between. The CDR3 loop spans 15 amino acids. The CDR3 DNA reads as TGTGCCAGCAGTTTCAAAATAGGACAGAACACTGAAGCTTTCTTT. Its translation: CASSFKIGQNTEAFF.

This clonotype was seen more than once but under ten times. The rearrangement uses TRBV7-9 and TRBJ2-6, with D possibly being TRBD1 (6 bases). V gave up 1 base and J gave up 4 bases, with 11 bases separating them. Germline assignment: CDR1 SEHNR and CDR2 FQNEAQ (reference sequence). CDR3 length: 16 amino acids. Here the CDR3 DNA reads TGTGCCAGCAGCTTAGTGGCAGGGGTAGGGGCCAACGTCCTGACTTTC. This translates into CASSLVAGVGANVLTF. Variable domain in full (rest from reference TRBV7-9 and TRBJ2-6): DTGVSQNPRHKITKRGQNVTFRCDPISEHNRLYWYRQTLGQGPEFLTYFQNEAQLEKSRLLSDRFSAERPKGSFSTLEIQRTEQGDSAMYLCASSLVAGVGANVLTFGAGSRLTVL.

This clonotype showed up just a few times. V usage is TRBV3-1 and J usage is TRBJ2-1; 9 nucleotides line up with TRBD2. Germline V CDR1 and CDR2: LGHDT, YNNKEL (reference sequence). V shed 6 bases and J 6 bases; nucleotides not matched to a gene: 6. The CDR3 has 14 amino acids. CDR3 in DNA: TGTGCCAGCAGTCCACGGCGGGAGGGCAATGAGCAGTTCTTC. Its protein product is CASSPRREGNEQFF.

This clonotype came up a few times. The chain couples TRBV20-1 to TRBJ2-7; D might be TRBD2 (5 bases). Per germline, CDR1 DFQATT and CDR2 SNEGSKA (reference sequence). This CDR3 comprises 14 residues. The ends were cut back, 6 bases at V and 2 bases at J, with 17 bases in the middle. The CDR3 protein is CSAEDFDTAYEQYF. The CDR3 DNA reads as TGCAGTGCCGAGGACTTCGATACGGCCTACGAGCAGTACTTC.

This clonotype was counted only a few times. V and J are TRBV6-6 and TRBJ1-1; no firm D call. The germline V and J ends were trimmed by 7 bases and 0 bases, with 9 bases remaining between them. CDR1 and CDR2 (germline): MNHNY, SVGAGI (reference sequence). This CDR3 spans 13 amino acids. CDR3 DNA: TGTGCCAGCAAAGGCTCTCTGAACACTGAAGCTTTCTTT. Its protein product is CASKGSLNTEAFF.

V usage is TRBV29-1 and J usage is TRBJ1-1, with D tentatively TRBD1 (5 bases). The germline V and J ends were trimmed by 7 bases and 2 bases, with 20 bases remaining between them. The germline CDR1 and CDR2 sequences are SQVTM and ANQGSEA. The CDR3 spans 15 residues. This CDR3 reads CSAKGSGEGNTEAFF. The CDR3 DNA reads TGCAGCGCTAAGGGGTCCGGTGAAGGCAACACTGAAGCTTTCTTT.

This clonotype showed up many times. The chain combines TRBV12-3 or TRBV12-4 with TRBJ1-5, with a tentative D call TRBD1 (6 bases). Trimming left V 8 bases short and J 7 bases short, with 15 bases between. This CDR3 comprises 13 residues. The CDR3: CASSDGGPQPQHF. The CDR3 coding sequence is TGTGCCAGCTCGGACGGGGGCCCCCAGCCCCAGCATTTT.

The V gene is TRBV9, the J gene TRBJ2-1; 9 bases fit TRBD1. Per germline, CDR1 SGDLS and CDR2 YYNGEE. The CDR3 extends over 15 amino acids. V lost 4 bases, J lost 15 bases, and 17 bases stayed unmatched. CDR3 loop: CASSPRNLGTGSPFF. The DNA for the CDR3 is TGTGCCAGCAGCCCTAGAAACCTTGGGACAGGGTCGCCGTTCTTC.

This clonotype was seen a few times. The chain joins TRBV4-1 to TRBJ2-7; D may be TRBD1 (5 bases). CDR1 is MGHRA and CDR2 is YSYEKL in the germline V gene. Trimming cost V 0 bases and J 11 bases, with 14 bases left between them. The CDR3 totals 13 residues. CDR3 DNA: TGCGCCAGCAGCCAAGATCTAGAGGCAGGGAAGTACTTC. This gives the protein CASSQDLEAGKYF.

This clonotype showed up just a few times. The CDR3 protein is CASSLTGLAGGDFSYEQYF. CDR3 DNA: TGTGCCAGCAGCTTAACGGGACTAGCGGGAGGAGACTTCTCCTACGAGCAGTACTTC. The V and J genes are TRBV5-6 and TRBJ2-7; 15 nucleotides match TRBD2. Germline V gene lookup returns CDR1 SGHDT and CDR2 YYEEEE. Losses at the gene ends were 2 bases for V and 0 bases for J; bases not matched to a gene: 9. The CDR3 is 19 amino acids.

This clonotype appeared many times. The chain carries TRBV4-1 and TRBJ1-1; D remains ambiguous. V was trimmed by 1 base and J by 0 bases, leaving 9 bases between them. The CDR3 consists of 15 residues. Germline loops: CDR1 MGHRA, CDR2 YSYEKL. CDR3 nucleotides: TGCGCCAGCAGCCAAGGTTTCCAGTTGAACACTGAAGCTTTCTTT. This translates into CASSQGFQLNTEAFF.

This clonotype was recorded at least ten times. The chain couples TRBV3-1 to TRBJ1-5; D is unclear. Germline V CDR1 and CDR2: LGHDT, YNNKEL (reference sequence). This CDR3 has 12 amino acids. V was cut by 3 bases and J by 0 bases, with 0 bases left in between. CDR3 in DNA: TGTGCCAGCAGCCATAGCAATCAGCCCCAGCATTTT. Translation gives CASSHSNQPQHF.

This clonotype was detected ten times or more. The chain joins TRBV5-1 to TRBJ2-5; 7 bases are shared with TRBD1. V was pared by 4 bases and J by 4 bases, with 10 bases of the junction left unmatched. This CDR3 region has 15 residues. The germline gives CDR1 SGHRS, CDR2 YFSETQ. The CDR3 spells CASSHGQASAETQYF. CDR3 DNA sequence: TGCGCCAGCAGCCACGGACAGGCGTCTGCAGAGACCCAGTACTTC.

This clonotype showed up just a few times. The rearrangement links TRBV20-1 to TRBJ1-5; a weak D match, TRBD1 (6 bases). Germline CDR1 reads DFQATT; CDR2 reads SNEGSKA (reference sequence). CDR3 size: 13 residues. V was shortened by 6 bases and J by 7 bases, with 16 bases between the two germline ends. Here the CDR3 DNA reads TGCAGTGCCCCCGGTGTAGGGGGGCAGCCCCAGCATTTT. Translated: CSAPGVGGQPQHF.

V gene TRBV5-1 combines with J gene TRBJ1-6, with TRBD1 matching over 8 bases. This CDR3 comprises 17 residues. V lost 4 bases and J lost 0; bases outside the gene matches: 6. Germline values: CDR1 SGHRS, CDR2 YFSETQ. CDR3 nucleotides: TGCGCCAGCAGCCCCGGGGACAGGAGCTCCTATAATTCACCCCTCCACTTT. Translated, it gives CASSPGDRSSYNSPLHF.

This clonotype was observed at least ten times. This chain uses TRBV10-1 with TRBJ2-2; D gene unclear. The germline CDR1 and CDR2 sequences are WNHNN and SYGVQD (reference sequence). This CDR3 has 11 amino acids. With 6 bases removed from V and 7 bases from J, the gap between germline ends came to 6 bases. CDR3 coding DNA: TGCGCCAGCAGCCCAGGCGGGGAGCTGTTTTTT. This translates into CASSPGGELFF.

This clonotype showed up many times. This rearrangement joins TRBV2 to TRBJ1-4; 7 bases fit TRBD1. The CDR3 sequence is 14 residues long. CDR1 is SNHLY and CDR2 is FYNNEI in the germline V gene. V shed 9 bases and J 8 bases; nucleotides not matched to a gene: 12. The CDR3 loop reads CASREGAQREKLFF. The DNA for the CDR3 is TGTGCCAGTCGTGAGGGGGCGCAGCGGGAAAAACTGTTTTTT.

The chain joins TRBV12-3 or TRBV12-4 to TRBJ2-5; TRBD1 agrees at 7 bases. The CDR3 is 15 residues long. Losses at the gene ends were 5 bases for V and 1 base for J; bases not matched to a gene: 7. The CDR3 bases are TGTGCCAGCAGTGCCGAGACAGGGATCCAAGAGACCCAGTACTTC. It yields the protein CASSAETGIQETQYF.